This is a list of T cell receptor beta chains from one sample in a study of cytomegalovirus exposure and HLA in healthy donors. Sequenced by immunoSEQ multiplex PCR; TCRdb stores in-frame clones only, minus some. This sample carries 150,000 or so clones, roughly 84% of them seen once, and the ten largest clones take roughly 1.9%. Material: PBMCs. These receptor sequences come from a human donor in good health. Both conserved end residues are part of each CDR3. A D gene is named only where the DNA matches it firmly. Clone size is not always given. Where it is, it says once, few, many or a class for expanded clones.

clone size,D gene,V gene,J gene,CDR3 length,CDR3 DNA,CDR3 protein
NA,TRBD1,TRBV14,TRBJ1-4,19,TGTGCCAGCAGCCAAGGTTTACAGGGGGCCTACAGTAGAAATGAAAAACTGTTTTTT,CASSQGLQGAYSRNEKLFF
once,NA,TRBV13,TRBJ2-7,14,TGTGCCAGCAGCTCCACTCCGGGGACCTACGAGCAGTACTTC,CASSSTPGTYEQYF
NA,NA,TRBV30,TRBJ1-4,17,TGTGCCTGGGGTAGGGATCGGGACTCCACTCCGGGTGAAAAACTGTTTTTT,CAWGRDRDSTPGEKLFF
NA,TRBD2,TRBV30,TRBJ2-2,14,TGTGCCTGGACTAGCGGGAGCGACACCGGGGAGCTGTTTTTT,CAWTSGSDTGELFF
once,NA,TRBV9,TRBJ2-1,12,TGTGCCAGCAGATCAACAGGAAATGAGCAGTTCTTC,CASRSTGNEQFF
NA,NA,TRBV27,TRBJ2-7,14,TGTGCCAGCAGTTTTCGGCTAGCCTCCTACGAGCAGTACTTC,CASSFRLASYEQYF
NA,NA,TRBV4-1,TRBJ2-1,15,TGCGCCAGCAGCCGTAGCGCTAGCTCCTACAATGAGCAGTTCTTC,CASSRSASSYNEQFF
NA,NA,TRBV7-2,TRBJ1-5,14,TGTGCCAGCAGCTTAGTTTCCACTAATCAGCCCCAGCATTTT,CASSLVSTNQPQHF
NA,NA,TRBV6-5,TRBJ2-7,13,TGTGCCAGCAGGCCGGGGGAACTCTACGAGCAGTACTTC,CASRPGELYEQYF
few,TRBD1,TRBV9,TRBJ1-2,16,TGTGCCAGCAGCAAAGGGACAGGGGGGGCTAACTATGGCTACACCTTC,CASSKGTGGANYGYTF
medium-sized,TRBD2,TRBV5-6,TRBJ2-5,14,TGTGCCAGCAGCTGGGCTAGCGGCCAAGAGACCCAGTACTTC,CASSWASGQETQYF